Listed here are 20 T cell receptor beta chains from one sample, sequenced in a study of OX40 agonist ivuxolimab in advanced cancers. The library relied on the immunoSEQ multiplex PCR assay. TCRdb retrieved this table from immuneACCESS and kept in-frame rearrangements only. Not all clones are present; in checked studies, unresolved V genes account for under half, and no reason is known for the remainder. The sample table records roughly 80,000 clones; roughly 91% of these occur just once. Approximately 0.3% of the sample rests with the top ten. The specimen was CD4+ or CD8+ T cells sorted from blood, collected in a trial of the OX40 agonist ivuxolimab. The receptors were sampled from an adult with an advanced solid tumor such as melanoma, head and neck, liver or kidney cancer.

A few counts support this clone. The DNA for the CDR3 is TGTGCCAGCAGCCGACGCAGCGATTCACCCCTCCACTTT. Its protein is CASSRRSDSPLHF. The V call is TRBV7-2, the J call TRBJ1-6; D is unresolved. The CDR3 length is 13 residues. CDR1 SGHTA and CDR2 FQGNSA come from the germline V gene. With 5 bases removed from V and 8 bases from J, the gap between germline ends came to 10 bases. Full variable domain (outside the CDR3, taken from reference TRBV7-2 and TRBJ1-6): GAGVSQSPSNKVTEKGKDVELRCDPISGHTALYWYRQSLGQGLEFLIYFQGNSAPDKSGLPSDRFSAERTGGSVSTLTIQRTQQEDSAVYLCASSRRSDSPLHFGNGTRLTVT.

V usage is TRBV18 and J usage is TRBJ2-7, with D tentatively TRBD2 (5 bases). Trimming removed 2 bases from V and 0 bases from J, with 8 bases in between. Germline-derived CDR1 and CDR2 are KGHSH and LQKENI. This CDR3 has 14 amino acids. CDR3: CASSPVEGSYEQYF. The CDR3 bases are TGTGCCAGCTCACCAGTCGAGGGCTCCTACGAGCAGTACTTC.

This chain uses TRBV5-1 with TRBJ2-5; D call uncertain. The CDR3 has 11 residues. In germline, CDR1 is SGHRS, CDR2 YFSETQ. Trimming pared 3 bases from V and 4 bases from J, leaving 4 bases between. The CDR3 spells CASSWGETQYF. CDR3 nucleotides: TGCGCCAGCAGCTGGGGAGAGACCCAGTACTTC.

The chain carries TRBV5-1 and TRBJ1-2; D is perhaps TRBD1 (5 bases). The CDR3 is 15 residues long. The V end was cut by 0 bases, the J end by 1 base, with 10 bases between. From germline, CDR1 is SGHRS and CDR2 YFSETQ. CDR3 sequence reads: CASSLGGLNNYGYTF. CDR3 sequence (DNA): TGCGCCAGCAGCTTGGGGGGACTTAATAACTATGGCTACACCTTC.

CDR3 DNA: TGTGCCAGCAGTTACCCCCGGGGACAGGGCGGCTACACCTTC. It encodes CASSYPRGQGGYTF. The chain is built from TRBV6-5 and TRBJ1-2; 9 bases are a match to TRBD1. The CDR3 loop spans 14 amino acids. J gave up 8 bases and V 2 bases, and 6 bases lay outside the gene matches. In germline, CDR1 is MNHEY, CDR2 SVGAGI.

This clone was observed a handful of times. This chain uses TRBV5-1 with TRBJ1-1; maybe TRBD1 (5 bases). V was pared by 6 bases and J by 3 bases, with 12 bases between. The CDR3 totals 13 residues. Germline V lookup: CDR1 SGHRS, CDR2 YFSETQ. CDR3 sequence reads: CASNKLGDTEAFF. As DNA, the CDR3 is TGCGCCAGCAACAAATTAGGGGACACTGAAGCTTTCTTT.

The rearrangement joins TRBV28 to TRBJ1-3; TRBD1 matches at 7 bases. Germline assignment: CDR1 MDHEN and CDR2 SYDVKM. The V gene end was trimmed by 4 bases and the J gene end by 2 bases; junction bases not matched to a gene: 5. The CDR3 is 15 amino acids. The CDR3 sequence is CASSSHRGTGNTIYF. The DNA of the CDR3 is TGTGCCAGCAGTTCTCACAGGGGCACTGGAAACACCATATATTTT. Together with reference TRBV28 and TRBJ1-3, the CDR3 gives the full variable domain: DVKVTQSSRYLVKRTGEKVFLECVQDMDHENMFWYRQDPGLGLRLIYFSYDVKMKEKGDIPEGYSVSREKKERFSLILESASTNQTSMYLCASSSHRGTGNTIYFGEGSWLTVV.

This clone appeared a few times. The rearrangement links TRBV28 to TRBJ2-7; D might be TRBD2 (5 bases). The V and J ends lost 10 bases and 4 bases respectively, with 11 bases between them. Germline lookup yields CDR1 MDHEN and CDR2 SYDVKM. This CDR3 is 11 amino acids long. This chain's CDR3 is CATSRRYEQYF. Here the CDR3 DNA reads TGTGCCACCTCCAGGAGGTACGAGCAGTACTTC.

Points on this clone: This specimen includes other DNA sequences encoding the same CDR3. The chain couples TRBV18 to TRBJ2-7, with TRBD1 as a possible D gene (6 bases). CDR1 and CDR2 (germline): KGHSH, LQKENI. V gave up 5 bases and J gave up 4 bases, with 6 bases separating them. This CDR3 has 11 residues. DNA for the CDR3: TGTGCCAGCTCAACAGGGTACGAGCAGTACGTC. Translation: CASSTGYEQYV.

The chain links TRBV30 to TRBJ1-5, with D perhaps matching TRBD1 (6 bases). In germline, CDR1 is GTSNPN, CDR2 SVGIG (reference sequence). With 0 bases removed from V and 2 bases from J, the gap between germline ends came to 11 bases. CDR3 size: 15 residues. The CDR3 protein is CAWSVKGVGNQPQHF. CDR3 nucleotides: TGTGCCTGGAGTGTTAAGGGGGTTGGCAATCAGCCCCAGCATTTT. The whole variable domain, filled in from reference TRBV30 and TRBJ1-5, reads SQTIHQWPATLVQPVGSPLSLECTVEGTSNPNLYWYRQAAGRGLQLLFYSVGIGQISSEVPQNLSASRPQDRQFILSSKKLLLSDSGFYLCAWSVKGVGNQPQHFGDGTRLSIL.

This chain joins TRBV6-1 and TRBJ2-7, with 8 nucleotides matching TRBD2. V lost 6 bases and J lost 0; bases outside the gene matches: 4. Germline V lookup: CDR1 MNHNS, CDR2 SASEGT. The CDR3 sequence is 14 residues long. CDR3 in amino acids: CASSLSGSSYEQYF. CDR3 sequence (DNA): TGTGCCAGCAGCTTAAGCGGGAGCTCCTACGAGCAGTACTTC.

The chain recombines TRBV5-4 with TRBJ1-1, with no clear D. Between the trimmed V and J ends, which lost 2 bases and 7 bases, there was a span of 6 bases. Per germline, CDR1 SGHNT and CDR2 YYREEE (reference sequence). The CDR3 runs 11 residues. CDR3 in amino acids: CASSFLGEAFF. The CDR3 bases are TGTGCCAGCAGCTTTCTTGGTGAAGCTTTCTTT. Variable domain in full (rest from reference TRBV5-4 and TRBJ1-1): ETGVTQSPTHLIKTRGQQVTLRCSSQSGHNTVSWYQQALGQGPQFIFQYYREEENGRGNFPPRFSGLQFPNYSSELNVNALELDDSALYLCASSFLGEAFFGQGTRLTVV.

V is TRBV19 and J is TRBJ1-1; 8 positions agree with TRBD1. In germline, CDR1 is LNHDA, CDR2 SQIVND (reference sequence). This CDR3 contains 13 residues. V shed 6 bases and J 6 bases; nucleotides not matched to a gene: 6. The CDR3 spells CASSDRGRAEAFF. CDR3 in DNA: TGTGCCAGTAGCGACAGGGGACGGGCTGAAGCTTTCTTT.

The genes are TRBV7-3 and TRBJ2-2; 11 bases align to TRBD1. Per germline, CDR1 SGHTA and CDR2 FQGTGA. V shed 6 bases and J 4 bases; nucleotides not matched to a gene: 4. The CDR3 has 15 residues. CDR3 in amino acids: CASRPGQGGTGELFF. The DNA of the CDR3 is TGTGCCAGCAGACCGGGACAGGGGGGCACCGGGGAGCTGTTTTTT.

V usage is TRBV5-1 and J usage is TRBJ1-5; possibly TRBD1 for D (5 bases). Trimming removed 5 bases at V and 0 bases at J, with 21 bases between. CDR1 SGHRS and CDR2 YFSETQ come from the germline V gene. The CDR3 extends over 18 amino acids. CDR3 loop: CASRTKHGAVHSNQPQHF. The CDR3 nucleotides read TGCGCCAGCAGGACCAAACACGGGGCCGTCCATAGCAATCAGCCCCAGCATTTT. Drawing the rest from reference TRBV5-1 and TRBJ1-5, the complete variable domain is KAGVTQTPRYLIKTRGQQVTLSCSPISGHRSVSWYQQTPGQGLQFLFEYFSETQRNKGNFPGRFSGRQFSNSRSEMNVSTLELGDSALYLCASRTKHGAVHSNQPQHFGDGTRLSIL.

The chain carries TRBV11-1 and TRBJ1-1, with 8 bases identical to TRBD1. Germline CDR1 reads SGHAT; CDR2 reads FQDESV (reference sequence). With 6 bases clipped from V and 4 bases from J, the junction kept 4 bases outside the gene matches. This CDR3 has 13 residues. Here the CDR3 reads CASRLTGGTEAFF. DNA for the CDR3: TGTGCCAGCAGGCTAACAGGGGGCACTGAAGCTTTCTTT.

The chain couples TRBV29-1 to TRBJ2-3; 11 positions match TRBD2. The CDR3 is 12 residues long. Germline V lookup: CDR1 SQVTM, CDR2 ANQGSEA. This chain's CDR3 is CSTSGSTDTQYF. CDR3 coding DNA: TGCAGTACTAGCGGGAGTACAGATACGCAGTATTTT.

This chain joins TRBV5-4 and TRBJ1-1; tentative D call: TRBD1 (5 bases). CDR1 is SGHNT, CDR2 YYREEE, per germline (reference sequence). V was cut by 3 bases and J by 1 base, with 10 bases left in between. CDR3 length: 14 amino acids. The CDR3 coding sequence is TGTGCCAGCAGCTGGGGACGTACGAACACTGAAGCTTTCTTT. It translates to CASSWGRTNTEAFF.

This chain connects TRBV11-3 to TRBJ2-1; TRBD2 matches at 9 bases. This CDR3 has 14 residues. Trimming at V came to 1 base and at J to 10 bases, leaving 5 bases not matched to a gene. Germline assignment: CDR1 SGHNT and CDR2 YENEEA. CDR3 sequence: CASSLGGGAREQFF. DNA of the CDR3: TGTGCCAGCAGCTTAGGCGGGGGGGCCCGGGAGCAGTTCTTC.

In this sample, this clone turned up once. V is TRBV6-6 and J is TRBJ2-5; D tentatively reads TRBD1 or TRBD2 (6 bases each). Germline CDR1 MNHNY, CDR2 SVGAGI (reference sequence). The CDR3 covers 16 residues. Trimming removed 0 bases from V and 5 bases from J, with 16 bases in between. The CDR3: CASSYSRDFGGETQYF. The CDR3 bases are TGTGCCAGCAGTTACTCTCGGGACTTTGGGGGCGAGACCCAGTACTTC.